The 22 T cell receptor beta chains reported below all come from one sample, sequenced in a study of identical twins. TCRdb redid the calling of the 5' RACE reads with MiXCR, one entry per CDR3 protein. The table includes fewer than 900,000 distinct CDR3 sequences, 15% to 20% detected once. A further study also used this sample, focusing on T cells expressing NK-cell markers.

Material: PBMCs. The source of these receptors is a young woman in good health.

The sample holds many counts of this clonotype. The CDR3 region has the DNA TGCAGCGTTGAATCTACGGTGCTCCAAGAGACCCAGTACTTC. Translation: CSVESTVLQETQYF. V usage is TRBV29-1 and J usage is TRBJ2-5; D is unresolved. Deletions cut 2 bases from V and 1 base from J, with 11 bases between. This CDR3 has 14 residues. The germline V gene has CDR1 SQVTM and CDR2 ANQGSEA.

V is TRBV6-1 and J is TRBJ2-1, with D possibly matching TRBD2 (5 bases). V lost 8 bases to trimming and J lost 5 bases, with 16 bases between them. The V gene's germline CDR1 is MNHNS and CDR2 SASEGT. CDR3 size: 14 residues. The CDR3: CASGRGYHDNEQFF. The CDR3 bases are TGTGCCAGCGGCCGGGGATACCATGACAATGAGCAGTTCTTC.

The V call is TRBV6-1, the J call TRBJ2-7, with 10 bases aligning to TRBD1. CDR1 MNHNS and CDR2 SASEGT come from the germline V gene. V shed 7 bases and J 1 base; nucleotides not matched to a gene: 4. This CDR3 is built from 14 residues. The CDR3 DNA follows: TGTGCCAGCACCTGGACAGGGGGGTCCTACGAGCAGTACTTC. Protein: CASTWTGGSYEQYF.

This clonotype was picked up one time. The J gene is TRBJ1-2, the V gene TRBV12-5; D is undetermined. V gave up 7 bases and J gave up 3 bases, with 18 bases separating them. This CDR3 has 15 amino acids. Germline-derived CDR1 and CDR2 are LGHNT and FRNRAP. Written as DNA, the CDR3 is TGTGCTAGTGCCCAGGACGGCTCGATCTACTATGGCTACACCTTC. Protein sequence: CASAQDGSIYYGYTF.

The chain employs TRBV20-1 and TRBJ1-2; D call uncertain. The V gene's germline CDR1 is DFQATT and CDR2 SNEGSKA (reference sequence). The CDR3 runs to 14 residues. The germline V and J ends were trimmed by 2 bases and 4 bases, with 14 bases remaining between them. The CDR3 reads CSARLKDGSYGYTF. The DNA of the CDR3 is TGCAGTGCTAGACTAAAAGACGGATCCTATGGCTACACCTTC.

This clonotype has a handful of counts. The CDR3 sequence is CASSSVRNSPLHF. CDR3 nucleotide sequence: TGTGCCAGCAGTTCTGTGCGTAATTCACCCCTCCACTTT. This rearrangement joins TRBV12-3 or TRBV12-4 to TRBJ1-6, with D hard to call. This CDR3 contains 13 residues. Trimming cost V 4 bases and J 6 bases, with 7 bases left between them.

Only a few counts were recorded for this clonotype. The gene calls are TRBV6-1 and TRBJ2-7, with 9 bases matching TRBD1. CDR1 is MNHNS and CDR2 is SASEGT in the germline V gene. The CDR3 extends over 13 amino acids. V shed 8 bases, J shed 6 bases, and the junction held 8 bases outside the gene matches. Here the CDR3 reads CASGDRVSGEQYF. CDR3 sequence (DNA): TGTGCCAGCGGGGACAGGGTATCCGGCGAGCAGTACTTC.

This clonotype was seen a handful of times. DNA of the CDR3: TGTGCCAGCAGTCAACAGGGTTTTCTCGATACTGAAGCTTTCTTT. Translation gives CASSQQGFLDTEAFF. This rearrangement joins TRBV6-1 to TRBJ1-1, with D tentatively TRBD1 (6 bases). V lost 5 bases, J lost 5 bases, and 18 bases lay in between. CDR3 length equals 15 residues. Looked up from germline, CDR1 is MNHNS and CDR2 is SASEGT.

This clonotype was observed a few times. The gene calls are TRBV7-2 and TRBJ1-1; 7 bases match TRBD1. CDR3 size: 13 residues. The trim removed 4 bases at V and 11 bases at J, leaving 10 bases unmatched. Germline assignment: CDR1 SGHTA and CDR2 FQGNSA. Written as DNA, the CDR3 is TGTGCCAGCAGCTCCCTTACGACAGGGTCGGCTTTCTTT. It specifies CASSSLTTGSAFF.

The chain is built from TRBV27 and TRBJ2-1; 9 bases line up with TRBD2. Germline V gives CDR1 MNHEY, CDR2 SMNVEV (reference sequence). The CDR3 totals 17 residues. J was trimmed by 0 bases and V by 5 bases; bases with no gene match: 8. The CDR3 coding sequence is TGTGCCAGCAGTCTCTATGATAGCGGGAGCTCCTACAATGAGCAGTTCTTC. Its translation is CASSLYDSGSSYNEQFF.

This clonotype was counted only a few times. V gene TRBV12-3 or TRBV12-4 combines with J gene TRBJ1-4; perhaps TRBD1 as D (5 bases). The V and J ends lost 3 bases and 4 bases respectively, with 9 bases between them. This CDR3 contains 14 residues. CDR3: CASSFAGFNEKLFF. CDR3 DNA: TGTGCCAGCAGTTTCGCAGGGTTTAATGAAAAACTGTTTTTT.

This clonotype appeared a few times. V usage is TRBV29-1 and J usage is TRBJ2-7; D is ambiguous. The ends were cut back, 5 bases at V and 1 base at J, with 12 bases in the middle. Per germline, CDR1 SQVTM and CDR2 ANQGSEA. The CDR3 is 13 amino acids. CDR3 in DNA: TGCAGCGTTTCTTCCCACCGTTCCTACGAGCAGTACTTC. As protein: CSVSSHRSYEQYF.

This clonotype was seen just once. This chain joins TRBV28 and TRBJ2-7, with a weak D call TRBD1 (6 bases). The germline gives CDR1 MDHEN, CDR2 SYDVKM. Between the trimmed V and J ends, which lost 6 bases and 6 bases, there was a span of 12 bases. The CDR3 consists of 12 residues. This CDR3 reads CASRQGIFEQYF. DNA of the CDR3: TGTGCCAGCAGACAGGGTATTTTCGAGCAGTACTTC.

For the CDR3, the DNA is TGCGCCAGCAGCTACTCCGGGACAGGGGCAGATGGCTACACCTTC. Protein sequence: CASSYSGTGADGYTF. The J gene is TRBJ1-2, the V gene TRBV5-1, with 10 positions matching TRBD1. CDR1 is SGHRS and CDR2 is YFSETQ in the germline V gene. V shed 3 bases and J 6 bases; nucleotides not matched to a gene: 8. This CDR3 is built from 15 residues.

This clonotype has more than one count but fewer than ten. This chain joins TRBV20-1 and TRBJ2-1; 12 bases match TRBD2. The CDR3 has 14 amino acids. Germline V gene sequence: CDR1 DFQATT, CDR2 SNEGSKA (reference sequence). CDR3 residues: CSPLTSGRDNEQFF. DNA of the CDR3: TGCAGCCCCCTGACTAGCGGGAGAGACAATGAGCAGTTCTTC.

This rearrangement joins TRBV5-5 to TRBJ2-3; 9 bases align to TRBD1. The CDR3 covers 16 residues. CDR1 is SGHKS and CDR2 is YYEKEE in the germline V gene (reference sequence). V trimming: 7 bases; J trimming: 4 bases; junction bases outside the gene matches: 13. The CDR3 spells CASVISAGQGSDTQYF. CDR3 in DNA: TGTGCCAGCGTCATATCGGCGGGACAGGGCTCAGATACGCAGTATTTT.

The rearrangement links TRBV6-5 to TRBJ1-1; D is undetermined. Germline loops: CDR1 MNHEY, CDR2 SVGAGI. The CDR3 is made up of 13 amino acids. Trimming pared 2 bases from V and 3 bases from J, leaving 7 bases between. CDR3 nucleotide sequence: TGTGCCAGCAGTTACGTAGCAGACACTGAAGCTTTCTTT. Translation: CASSYVADTEAFF.

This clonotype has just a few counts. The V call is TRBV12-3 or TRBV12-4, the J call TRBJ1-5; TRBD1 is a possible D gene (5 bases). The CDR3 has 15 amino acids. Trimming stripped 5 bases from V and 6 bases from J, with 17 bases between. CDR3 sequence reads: CASSAPDSGIQPQHF. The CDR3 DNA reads TGTGCCAGCAGTGCTCCCGACAGCGGGATTCAGCCCCAGCATTTT.

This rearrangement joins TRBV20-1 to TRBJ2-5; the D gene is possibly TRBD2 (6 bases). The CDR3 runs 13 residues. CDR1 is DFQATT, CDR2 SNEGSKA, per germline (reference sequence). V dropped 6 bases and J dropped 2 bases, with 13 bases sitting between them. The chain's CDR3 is CSAGGNGQETQYF. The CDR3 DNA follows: TGCAGTGCGGGAGGCAATGGTCAAGAGACCCAGTACTTC.

The chain's CDR3 is CSAREASTDTQYF. CDR3 in DNA: TGCAGTGCTAGAGAGGCTTCCACAGATACGCAGTATTTT. V and J are TRBV20-1 and TRBJ2-3; D ambiguous. The CDR3 consists of 13 residues. Germline-derived CDR1 and CDR2 are DFQATT and SNEGSKA (reference sequence). The V gene lost 0 bases and the J gene lost 2 bases, with 6 bases spanning the gap.

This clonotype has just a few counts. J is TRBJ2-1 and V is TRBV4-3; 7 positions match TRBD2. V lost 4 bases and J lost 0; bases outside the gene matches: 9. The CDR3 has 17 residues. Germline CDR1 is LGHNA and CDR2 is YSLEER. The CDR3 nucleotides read TGCGCCAGCAGCCGGGGGTTGCGGGAGAGCTCCTACAATGAGCAGTTCTTC. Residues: CASSRGLRESSYNEQFF.

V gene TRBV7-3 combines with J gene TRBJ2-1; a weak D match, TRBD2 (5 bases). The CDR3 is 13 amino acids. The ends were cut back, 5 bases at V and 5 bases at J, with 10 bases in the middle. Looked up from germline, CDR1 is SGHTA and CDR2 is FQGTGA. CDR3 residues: CASSLDYNNEQFF. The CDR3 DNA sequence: TGTGCCAGCAGCCTCGACTACAACAATGAGCAGTTCTTC.